These 25 T cell receptor beta chains came from one sample sequenced in a study of Graves' ophthalmopathy and Graves' hyperthyroidism. From RNA, the CDR3 regions of TCR beta chains were amplified and sequenced. Second-round multiplex PCR followed a first-round RT-PCR using HTBI primers. TCRdb ran MiXCR on the multiplex PCR reads and lists one entry per CDR3 protein. The table has under 400,000 distinct CDR3 sequences, roughly 15% seen once. The source material was peripheral blood. The receptor source for this set is an adult man with Graves' ophthalmopathy.

Of note for this clonotype: Because it lacks the conserved phenylalanine or tryptophan at the end, this CDR3 is likely a read error. This rearrangement joins TRBV5-1 to TRBJ2-5; TRBD1 matches at 12 bases. The CDR3 runs 16 residues. J was trimmed by 2 bases and V by 4 bases; bases with no gene match: 6. The V gene's germline CDR1 is SGHRS and CDR2 YFSETQ. The CDR3 bases are TGCGCCAGCAGCCCCGGGACAGGGGGCCGGCAAGAGACCCAGTACTAC. Its protein is CASSPGTGGRQETQYY.

This clonotype was found many times. The chain uses TRBV12-3 or TRBV12-4 and TRBJ2-7, with D possibly matching TRBD1 (7 bases). This CDR3 is built from 14 residues. V lost 6 bases, J lost 3 bases, and 15 bases lay in between. The CDR3 spells CASRPRGAVYEQYF. In nucleotides, the CDR3 is TGTGCCAGCAGGCCCAGGGGGGCCGTCTACGAGCAGTACTTC.

The sample holds one count of this clonotype. This rearrangement joins TRBV27 to TRBJ2-7, with D unclear. In germline, CDR1 is MNHEY, CDR2 SMNVEV (reference sequence). The V and J ends lost 4 bases and 6 bases respectively, with 19 bases between them. This CDR3 comprises 15 residues. The CDR3 sequence is CASSYSRAKGSEQYF. CDR3 nucleotides: TGTGCCAGCAGTTACTCGAGAGCCAAGGGCTCCGAGCAGTACTTC.

The sample holds many counts of this clonotype. V is TRBV19 and J is TRBJ2-4; D perhaps matches TRBD2 (7 bases). The CDR3 is 15 amino acids. The V and J ends lost 4 bases and 7 bases respectively, with 17 bases between them. The germline V gene has CDR1 LNHDA and CDR2 SQIVND (reference sequence). The CDR3 sequence is CASSNPWGGRNIQYF. The CDR3 nucleotides are TGTGCCAGTAGTAACCCCTGGGGGGGCAGGAACATTCAGTACTTC.

DNA for the CDR3: TGTGCCAGCAGTTTACGAAGAAGGAGGGGGCGGTTAGAGACCCAGTACTTC. This encodes CASSLRRRRGRLETQYF. J is TRBJ2-5 and V is TRBV28, with D tentatively TRBD1 (7 bases). Trimming shortened V by 2 bases and J by 4 bases, and 20 bases separated the two germline ends. The CDR3 spans 17 residues. CDR1 and CDR2 from the germline V gene are MDHEN and SYDVKM.

This clonotype was counted at least ten times. The J gene is TRBJ2-7, the V gene TRBV10-3, with 8 bases that match TRBD2. There are 16 residues in the CDR3. Germline V lookup: CDR1 ENHRY, CDR2 SYGVKD. The J segment lost 4 bases and the V segment lost 0 bases, leaving 8 bases of the junction unmatched. CDR3 bases: TGTGCCATCAGTGAGTCCTCACCGGGAGGGTCGTACGAGCAGTACTTC. This codes for CAISESSPGGSYEQYF.

In its sample, this clonotype was seen many times. V and J are TRBV19 and TRBJ1-1, with D uncertain. Germline CDR1 LNHDA, CDR2 SQIVND (reference sequence). The CDR3 runs to 12 residues. The germline V and J ends were trimmed by 2 bases and 6 bases, with 7 bases remaining between them. In DNA, the CDR3 is TGTGCCAGTAGTATACGGGAGGCTGAAGCTTTCTTT. Translated, it gives CASSIREAEAFF. The whole variable domain, filled in from reference TRBV19 and TRBJ1-1, reads DGGITQSPKYLFRKEGQNVTLSCEQNLNHDAMYWYRQDPGQGLRLIYYSQIVNDFQKGDIAEGYSVSREKKESFPLTVTSAQKNPTAFYLCASSIREAEAFFGQGTRLTVV.

This clonotype appeared many times. The gene calls are TRBV27 and TRBJ1-1, with D perhaps matching TRBD1 (6 bases). Trimming cost V 4 bases and J 6 bases, with 21 bases left between them. Germline-derived CDR1 and CDR2 are MNHEY and SMNVEV (reference sequence). The CDR3 is 16 amino acids. CDR3 nucleotides: TGTGCCAGCAGTTCATCTTCCGGGACACGGGATGCTGAAGCTTTCTTT. Its protein product is CASSSSSGTRDAEAFF.

Ten or more counts support this clonotype. The chain is built from TRBV12-3 or TRBV12-4 and TRBJ1-5; D remains unclear. The CDR3 totals 12 residues. Trimming pared 5 bases from V and 7 bases from J, leaving 9 bases between. CDR3 in amino acids: CASSPLLQPQHF. CDR3 coding DNA: TGTGCCAGCAGTCCCTTATTGCAGCCCCAGCATTTT.

J is TRBJ2-7 and V is TRBV20-1, with D perhaps TRBD2 (6 bases). The CDR3 is made up of 14 amino acids. V dropped 6 bases and J dropped 4 bases, with 19 bases sitting between them. From germline, CDR1 is DFQATT and CDR2 SNEGSKA (reference sequence). The CDR3 is CSAILRRGQYEQYF. The CDR3 bases are TGCAGTGCCATACTGCGGCGGGGCCAGTACGAGCAGTACTTC.

This chain joins TRBV29-1 and TRBJ2-7; D gene ambiguous. CDR1 is SQVTM, CDR2 ANQGSEA, per germline. The CDR3 is 11 amino acids. Deletions cut 5 bases from V and 3 bases from J, with 8 bases between. The CDR3 DNA is TGCAGCGTTTTAGCCGGCTACGAGCAGTACTTC. Amino acid sequence: CSVLAGYEQYF.

The CDR3 DNA is TGTGCCAGCAGTTTGTCCGGGACACTAAATCAGCCCCAGCATTTT. It encodes CASSLSGTLNQPQHF. The rearrangement uses TRBV28 and TRBJ1-5; D may be TRBD1 (6 bases). V gave up 3 bases and J gave up 4 bases, with 13 bases separating them. This CDR3 has 15 amino acids. The germline V gene has CDR1 MDHEN and CDR2 SYDVKM.

In this sample, this clonotype turned up many times. At one boundary the junction diverges from the germline segment, which might be a read error. The J gene is TRBJ2-6, the V gene TRBV12-3 or TRBV12-4, with D possibly TRBD1 on 5 matching bases. The CDR3 contains 12 residues. The CDR3 region has the DNA TGTGCCAGCAGACCTGGGGCCAACGTCCTGGCTTTC. Amino acids: CASRPGANVLAF.

This clonotype showed up many times. The V and J genes are TRBV6-5 and TRBJ1-1; D call uncertain. The ends were cut back, 2 bases at V and 1 base at J, with 17 bases in the middle. Germline CDR1 MNHEY, CDR2 SVGAGI. CDR3 size: 17 residues. CDR3 in amino acids: CASSYKATIAPNTEAFF. DNA of the CDR3: TGTGCCAGCAGTTACAAAGCGACAATAGCGCCGAACACTGAAGCTTTCTTT.

At least ten counts were recorded for this clonotype. The chain links TRBV19 to TRBJ1-5; D gene unclear. The V and J ends lost 3 bases and 2 bases respectively, with 11 bases between them. Germline CDR1 LNHDA, CDR2 SQIVND (reference sequence). CDR3 size: 15 residues. CDR3 loop: CASSMVGSGNQPQHF. The CDR3 DNA reads as TGTGCCAGTAGTATGGTTGGGTCTGGCAATCAGCCCCAGCATTTT.

This clonotype was counted at least ten times. V and J are TRBV12-5 and TRBJ2-5, with TRBD2 matching 7 bases. V gave up 3 bases and J gave up 9 bases; unmatched junction bases: 7. The CDR3 contains 13 residues. Germline V gives CDR1 LGHNT, CDR2 FRNRAP. The CDR3 DNA follows: TGTGCTAGTGGTTTTCACGGGGGAGGGCCCCAGTACTTC. This sequence encodes CASGFHGGGPQYF.

The chain links TRBV11-1 to TRBJ2-5; D ambiguous. The CDR3 runs 13 residues. Germline values: CDR1 SGHAT, CDR2 FQDESV (reference sequence). V was cut by 5 bases and J by 4 bases, with 11 bases left in between. The CDR3 DNA reads TGTGCCAGCAGCCTCCGCTGGGCAGAGACCCAGTACTTC. Encoded protein: CASSLRWAETQYF.

This clonotype appeared many times. The chain combines TRBV20-1 with TRBJ1-1, with D maybe TRBD1 (5 bases). Germline CDR1 reads DFQATT; CDR2 reads SNEGSKA (reference sequence). The CDR3 has 12 amino acids. Trimming took off 5 bases at V and 3 bases at J, with 10 bases between the two ends. The CDR3 sequence is CSAQQDYTEAFF. CDR3 nucleotide sequence: TGCAGTGCTCAACAGGATTACACTGAAGCTTTCTTT.

This clonotype was seen repeatedly, ten times or more. The chain has TRBV7-2 and TRBJ1-2; TRBD1 might be the D (5 bases). CDR1 SGHTA and CDR2 FQGNSA come from the germline V gene. Deletions cut 0 bases from V and 2 bases from J, with 10 bases between. CDR3 length: 15 amino acids. The CDR3 is CASSLARRQNYGYTF. In DNA, the CDR3 is TGTGCCAGCAGCTTAGCGCGCAGACAGAACTATGGCTACACCTTC.

This clonotype has ten or more counts. Germline is not matched at one junction end, which may reflect a read error. Written as DNA, the CDR3 is TGTGCCAGCAGCTTAACCTTGGACAGGGCAGACGGAAACACCTTATATTTT. Its protein is CASSLTLDRADGNTLYF. The chain joins TRBV11-2 to TRBJ1-3, with TRBD1 identical over 8 bases. The CDR3 covers 17 residues. Germline CDR1 SGHAT, CDR2 FQNNGV. Supplemented by reference TRBV11-2 and TRBJ1-3, the full variable domain reads EAGVAQSPRYKIIEKRQSVAFWCNPISGHATLYWYQQILGQGPKLLIQFQNNGVVDDSQLPKDRFSAERLKGVDSTLKIQPAKLEDSAVYLCASSLTLDRADGNTLYFGEGSWLTVV.

This clonotype was found a few times. The gene calls are TRBV5-1 and TRBJ1-1, with TRBD1 matching 9 bases. V lost 3 bases and J lost 1; bases outside the gene matches: 7. This CDR3 has 16 amino acids. Germline V lookup: CDR1 SGHRS, CDR2 YFSETQ. The chain's CDR3 is CASSSLWTGENTEAFF. The CDR3 DNA reads TGCGCCAGCAGCTCTCTATGGACAGGGGAGAACACTGAAGCTTTCTTT.

This clonotype showed up many times. The rearrangement uses TRBV5-1 and TRBJ2-7, with 9 nucleotides matching TRBD1. V lost 4 bases and J lost 6; bases outside the gene matches: 11. Looked up from germline, CDR1 is SGHRS and CDR2 is YFSETQ. This CDR3 is built from 15 residues. The CDR3 DNA reads TGCGCCAGCAGCAACGATCCGGGACAGGGCGCCGAGCAGTACTTC. Residues: CASSNDPGQGAEQYF.

The rearrangement joins TRBV20-1 to TRBJ2-7; 7 bases are a match to TRBD2. This CDR3 is built from 14 residues. CDR1 and CDR2 from the germline V gene are DFQATT and SNEGSKA (reference sequence). The junction had 6 bases not matched to a gene; V was cut back by 0 bases and J by 4 bases. For the CDR3, the DNA is TGCAGTGCTAGAGATCGCGGGAGAGTTTACGAGCAGTACTTC. It yields the protein CSARDRGRVYEQYF.

The table lists this clonotype with many counts. The V gene is TRBV18, the J gene TRBJ1-2; maybe TRBD1 (5 bases). The germline V gene encodes CDR1 KGHSH and CDR2 LQKENI. The CDR3 consists of 15 residues. The V end was cut by 1 base, the J end by 3 bases, with 12 bases between. The CDR3 coding sequence is TGTGCCAGCTCACCACTGACGGGGCTCGACTATGGCTACACCTTC. This translates into CASSPLTGLDYGYTF.

This clonotype was seen at least ten times. The chain employs TRBV6-1 and TRBJ1-5; D uncertain. CDR3 length: 14 amino acids. V was pared by 4 bases and J by 2 bases, with 9 bases between. Germline V gives CDR1 MNHNS, CDR2 SASEGT. CDR3 DNA sequence: TGTGCCAGCAGTGGCGGGGAGGGCAATCAGCCCCAGCATTTT. Translated: CASSGGEGNQPQHF.